Listed below are T cell receptor beta chains from one sample, sequenced in a study of shared clonotypes between healthy human individuals. The repertoire was sequenced with immunoSEQ multiplex PCR; TCRdb's copy has only in-frame clones and lacks some. This table holds a few million clones, around 93% found once. Sequencing was carried out using naive CD8+ T cells from PBMCs. The receptors shown here come from a man aged 18 to 30 in good health. Some clones in this sample may be carry-over from other donors' samples. The CDR3 runs from the conserved cysteine through the conserved F or W. Fields, in order: V gene, clone size, D gene, J gene, CDR3 DNA, CDR3 protein. The D gene is left open where the match is weak. Clone size, where shown, is once, few, many, or a class for clones that have expanded.

V: TRBV6-7; size: -; D: -; J: TRBJ2-5; DNA: TGTGCCAGCAGCCTTACAGGTTGGAGGGAGACCCAGTACTTC; CDR3: CASSLTGWRETQYF
V: TRBV11-3; size: -; D: TRBD1; J: TRBJ2-1; DNA: TGTGCCAGCAGCCCCCGTGTAGGGACAGGGAGTTTCAATGAGCAGTTCTTC; CDR3: CASSPRVGTGSFNEQFF
V: TRBV19; size: -; D: -; J: TRBJ2-7; DNA: TGTGCCAGTAGTATAGGCACGGAGCAGTACTTC; CDR3: CASSIGTEQYF
V: TRBV4-1; size: -; D: -; J: TRBJ1-1; DNA: TGCGCCAGCAGGTGGGTGGACGTAGCAATAAGCAGTGTGTCTGAAGCTTTCTTT; CDR3: CASRWVDVAISSVSEAFF
V: TRBV10-1; size: -; D: -; J: TRBJ2-7; DNA: TGCGCCAGCAGTGAGAGCCAGTGGGTCCACGAGCAGTACTTC; CDR3: CASSESQWVHEQYF
V: TRBV15; size: -; D: -; J: TRBJ2-5; DNA: TGTGCCACCAGCAGACAGGGTTCCTACCAAGAGACCCAGTACTTC; CDR3: CATSRQGSYQETQYF
V: TRBV28; size: -; D: -; J: TRBJ2-2; DNA: TGTGCCAGCAGTTTATTCCGTGTTGGTGGGACCTCATACACCGGGGAGCTGTTTTTT; CDR3: CASSLFRVGGTSYTGELFF
V: TRBV15; size: once; D: TRBD1; J: TRBJ1-4; DNA: TGTGCCACCAGCAGGGGGACAGGGTGGACTGAAAAACTGTTTTTT; CDR3: CATSRGTGWTEKLFF
V: TRBV11-2; size: -; D: -; J: TRBJ2-7; DNA: TGTGCCAGCAGCTCGTTCGGCGGGACCTCTTCCTACGAGCAGTACTTC; CDR3: CASSSFGGTSSYEQYF
V: TRBV9; size: once; D: -; J: TRBJ2-5; DNA: TGTGCCAGCAGCGCCAAGGACACTTTGTGGGAGACCCAGTACTTC; CDR3: CASSAKDTLWETQYF
V: TRBV27; size: -; D: -; J: TRBJ2-1; DNA: TGTGCCAGCAGTCGTTCATGGGGCTACACCAATGAGCAGTTCTTC; CDR3: CASSRSWGYTNEQFF
V: TRBV4-3; size: -; D: -; J: TRBJ1-2; DNA: TGCGCCAGCAGCCAAGAGGCCCGCCTTCCCGGGGGCTACACCTTC; CDR3: CASSQEARLPGGYTF
V: TRBV15; size: -; D: -; J: TRBJ2-2; DNA: TGTGCCACCAGCGTGGCTGAGATCGGGGAGCTGTTTTTT; CDR3: CATSVAEIGELFF
V: TRBV5-1; size: -; D: -; J: TRBJ2-7; DNA: TGCGCCAGCAGCTTGGATGCGGGGGCGGTCTACGAGCAGTACTTC; CDR3: CASSLDAGAVYEQYF
V: TRBV28; size: -; D: TRBD2; J: TRBJ2-3; DNA: TGTGCCAGCACCTTGGGGCTAGCGGGAGTCACAGATACGCAGTATTTT; CDR3: CASTLGLAGVTDTQYF
V: TRBV7-6; size: once; D: -; J: TRBJ2-3; DNA: TGTGCCAGCAGCTTAGATCCTCGGGGTAGCGCTAGCACAGATACGCAGTATTTT; CDR3: CASSLDPRGSASTDTQYF
V: TRBV6-5; size: -; D: TRBD1; J: TRBJ1-5; DNA: TGTGCCAGCAAACCGGGACAGGCTAATCAGCCCCAGCATTTT; CDR3: CASKPGQANQPQHF
V: TRBV4-1; size: -; D: TRBD2; J: TRBJ2-7; DNA: TGCGCCAGCAGCCAAGTGGGCGGGAGGGCCATCGAGCAGTACTTC; CDR3: CASSQVGGRAIEQYF
V: TRBV10-3; size: few; D: -; J: TRBJ1-1; DNA: TGTGCCGTTCTAACGAACACTGAAGCTTTCTTT; CDR3: CAVLTNTEAFF
V: TRBV11-2; size: -; D: -; J: TRBJ2-1; DNA: TGTGCCAGCAGCCCCCGACGGACCAATGAGCAGTTCTTC; CDR3: CASSPRRTNEQFF
V: TRBV4-3; size: -; D: -; J: TRBJ2-3; DNA: TGCGCCAGCAGCCAGCATAGTTGGGGGAGCACAGATACGCAGTATTTT; CDR3: CASSQHSWGSTDTQYF
V: TRBV19; size: -; D: TRBD1; J: TRBJ2-1; DNA: TGTGCCAGTAGTCCGACAGGGGGCGCGGGCAATGAGCAGTTCTTC; CDR3: CASSPTGGAGNEQFF
V: TRBV6-5; size: -; D: TRBD1; J: TRBJ1-1; DNA: TGTGCCAGCAGTACCCCGGGACAGAGAGCCACTGAAGCTTTCTTT; CDR3: CASSTPGQRATEAFF
V: TRBV9; size: -; D: TRBD1; J: TRBJ2-1; DNA: TGTGCCAGCAGCGAACCAGGGGGCCTCAATGAGCAGTTCTTC; CDR3: CASSEPGGLNEQFF
V: TRBV25-1; size: few; D: -; J: TRBJ1-1; DNA: TGTGCCAGCAGTGAAGGACGCACGACTGAAGCTTTCTTT; CDR3: CASSEGRTTEAFF
V: TRBV15; size: -; D: TRBD2; J: TRBJ2-5; DNA: TGTGCCACCAGCAGCGGACTAGCGGGCCAAGAGACCCAGTACTTC; CDR3: CATSSGLAGQETQYF
V: TRBV9; size: -; D: -; J: TRBJ2-7; DNA: TGTGCCAGCAGCGCACGTGAGGGCCGTTCCTACGAGCAGTACTTC; CDR3: CASSAREGRSYEQYF
V: TRBV6-5; size: -; D: -; J: TRBJ1-5; DNA: TGTGCCAGCAGTTACGCCCCCCTCAACCAGCCCCAGCATTTT; CDR3: CASSYAPLNQPQHF
V: TRBV6-5; size: few; D: -; J: TRBJ2-5; DNA: TGTGCCAGCAGTTACTCTGGAGAGACCCAGTACTTC; CDR3: CASSYSGETQYF
V: TRBV7-2; size: -; D: TRBD1; J: TRBJ2-7; DNA: TGTGCCAGCAGCTCGACCGACAGGGGCCTCCAGGACGAGCAGTACTTC; CDR3: CASSSTDRGLQDEQYF
V: TRBV9; size: -; D: -; J: TRBJ1-4; DNA: TGTGCCAGCAGCGTCGGTTGGGGAGCAACTAATGAAAAACTGTTTTTT; CDR3: CASSVGWGATNEKLFF
V: TRBV7-3; size: -; D: TRBD2; J: TRBJ2-3; DNA: TGTGCCAGCAGCCCGATGACTAGCGGGAGGGCCATAGATACGCAGTATTTT; CDR3: CASSPMTSGRAIDTQYF
V: TRBV6-5; size: -; D: -; J: TRBJ1-1; DNA: TGTGCCAGCAGTTGGGATGATGGAAGGACCGCTGAAGCTTTCTTT; CDR3: CASSWDDGRTAEAFF
V: TRBV28; size: -; D: -; J: TRBJ2-1; DNA: TGTGCCAGCAGTTTGGTAATCGGCGAGCAGTTCTTC; CDR3: CASSLVIGEQFF
V: TRBV7-3; size: -; D: -; J: TRBJ2-2; DNA: TGTGCCAGCAGCTTAGGATCGTTTGCCGGGGAGCTGTTTTTT; CDR3: CASSLGSFAGELFF
V: TRBV30; size: -; D: -; J: TRBJ2-1; DNA: TGTGCCTGGAGTGTACTCGGGGAGTGGGAGCAGTTCTTC; CDR3: CAWSVLGEWEQFF
V: TRBV7-2; size: -; D: TRBD1; J: TRBJ1-2; DNA: TGTGCCAGCAGCTCCGGGACAGGGGCCGGCTACACCTTC; CDR3: CASSSGTGAGYTF
V: TRBV28; size: -; D: -; J: TRBJ2-1; DNA: TGTGCCACCCGGATTTTTAGCGGTACGAATGAGCAGTTCTTC; CDR3: CATRIFSGTNEQFF
V: TRBV2; size: -; D: TRBD1; J: TRBJ2-7; DNA: TGTGCCAGCAGTGAAACAGACAGGGGGCGAGCCTACGAGCAGTACTTC; CDR3: CASSETDRGRAYEQYF
V: TRBV4-3; size: -; D: -; J: TRBJ2-1; DNA: TGCGCCAGCAGCCAACTCCTAAACGCCGGCCACAATGAGCAGTTCTTC; CDR3: CASSQLLNAGHNEQFF
V: TRBV5-6; size: -; D: -; J: TRBJ1-1; DNA: TGTGCCAGCAGCTTTCGGAGTGGTACCCTGGAGGCTTTCTTT; CDR3: CASSFRSGTLEAFF
V: TRBV27; size: -; D: TRBD2; J: TRBJ2-1; DNA: TGTGCCAGCGGACCGACTAGCGGGGGGAATGAGCAGTTCTTC; CDR3: CASGPTSGGNEQFF
V: TRBV4-1; size: -; D: TRBD2; J: TRBJ2-3; DNA: TGCGCCAGCAGCCAAACCCCTACGCGGGGGGGGTCGCATACGCAGTATTTT; CDR3: CASSQTPTRGGSHTQYF
V: TRBV4-1; size: few; D: TRBD1; J: TRBJ2-1; DNA: TGCGCCAGCAGCCCAGGACAGGGGGCGAATGAGCAGTTCTTC; CDR3: CASSPGQGANEQFF
V: TRBV7-2; size: once; D: -; J: TRBJ2-7; DNA: TGTGCCAGCAGCTTAGGGTTAATGGGATTAGCGGAAAGACCTTACGAGCAGTACTTC; CDR3: CASSLGLMGLAERPYEQYF
V: TRBV5-1; size: -; D: TRBD2; J: TRBJ2-7; DNA: TGCGCCAGCAGCTTGGGACTAGCGGGATCTTACGAGCAGTACTTC; CDR3: CASSLGLAGSYEQYF
V: TRBV4-2; size: -; D: TRBD1; J: TRBJ2-7; DNA: TGTGCCAGCAGCCAAGGGCCCGGGACAGGGGCATACGAGCAGTACTTC; CDR3: CASSQGPGTGAYEQYF
V: TRBV4-1; size: -; D: -; J: TRBJ2-7; DNA: TGCGCCAGCAGCCAGAGGGGCCAGAGAGCCTACGAGCAGTACTTC; CDR3: CASSQRGQRAYEQYF
V: TRBV5-6; size: -; D: TRBD2; J: TRBJ2-2; DNA: TGTGCCAGCAGCTTGCTAGCGGGACCCGGGGAGCTGTTTTTT; CDR3: CASSLLAGPGELFF
V: TRBV7-2; size: -; D: -; J: TRBJ2-7; DNA: TGTGCCAGCAGCTTAGACGGGAGTATCTTCTCCTACGAGCAGTACTTC; CDR3: CASSLDGSIFSYEQYF
V: TRBV7-9; size: -; D: TRBD2; J: TRBJ2-1; DNA: TGTGCCAGCAGCACCGGGACTACCCCCTACAATGAGCAGTTCTTC; CDR3: CASSTGTTPYNEQFF
V: TRBV9; size: once; D: -; J: TRBJ2-3; DNA: TGTGCCAGCAGCACCTCCGGAAGCCACACAGATACGCAGTATTTT; CDR3: CASSTSGSHTDTQYF